These 13 T cell receptor beta chains share one sample of origin, sequenced in a study of early T cells in non-severe SARS-CoV-2 infection. TCRdb passed the 5' RACE reads through MiXCR, listing each CDR3 protein once. Of more than 60,000 distinct CDR3 sequences in the sample, 9.5% to 15% were seen once. The sequenced sample was whole blood, obtained at baseline. These receptors were obtained from an adult who was a healthcare worker with PCR-confirmed SARS-CoV-2 infection or an uninfected control (not recorded which).

This chain joins TRBV7-2 and TRBJ2-2, with 11 bases that match TRBD2. The CDR3 is 15 amino acids. V shed 1 base, J shed 13 bases, and the junction held 8 bases outside the gene matches. Germline V gene data show CDR1 as SGHTA and CDR2 as FQGNSA. The CDR3 protein is CASSLGLAGMSGLFF. The CDR3 bases are TGTGCCAGCAGCTTAGGACTAGCGGGGATGTCAGGGCTGTTTTTT.

This chain joins TRBV3-1 and TRBJ1-2, with D uncertain. Per the germline V gene, CDR1 is LGHDT and CDR2 is YNNKEL (reference sequence). V lost 1 base and J lost 5, with 11 bases in between. CDR3 size: 14 residues. The CDR3 nucleotides read TGTGCCAGCAGCCAAGGCGGGAGGCCATATGGCTACACCTTC. Translating gives CASSQGGRPYGYTF.

This clonotype was detected only a few times. V and J are TRBV5-6 and TRBJ2-3; 8 nucleotides agree with TRBD2. J was trimmed by 0 bases and V by 6 bases; bases with no gene match: 12. CDR1 SGHDT and CDR2 YYEEEE come from the germline V gene. This CDR3 is built from 17 residues. The CDR3 DNA sequence: TGTGCCAGCAAACCGGGACTAGTAGCACGAAGCACAGATACGCAGTATTTT. It is translated as CASKPGLVARSTDTQYF.

This clonotype was seen a few times. This chain connects TRBV13 to TRBJ2-7; perhaps D is TRBD1 or TRBD2 (6 bases each). The germline gives CDR1 PRHDT, CDR2 FYEKMQ (reference sequence). This CDR3 is built from 14 residues. V lost 0 bases to trimming and J lost 3 bases, with 9 bases between them. The DNA of the CDR3 is TGTGCCAGCAGCTTAGGAGAGGGGGGCTACGAGCAGTACTTC. This gives the protein CASSLGEGGYEQYF. The full variable domain, in which reference TRBV13 and TRBJ2-7 provide the parts outside the CDR3, is AAGVIQSPRHLIKEKRETATLKCYPIPRHDTVYWYQQGPGQDPQFLISFYEKMQSDKGSIPDRFSAQQFSDYHSELNMSSLELGDSALYFCASSLGEGGYEQYFGPGTRLTVT.

This clonotype came up many times. The CDR3 nucleotides are TGTGCCAGCAGCCGTGGATTTAATCAGCCCCAGCATTTT. This encodes CASSRGFNQPQHF. The chain has TRBV7-9 and TRBJ1-5; D is unresolved. The CDR3 loop spans 13 amino acids. Germline CDR1 is SEHNR and CDR2 is FQNEAQ (reference sequence). V gave up 5 bases and J gave up 4 bases, with 9 bases separating them.

This clonotype was seen many times. This chain connects TRBV12-3 or TRBV12-4 to TRBJ2-6, with D possibly being TRBD1 (5 bases). The CDR3 consists of 17 residues. V was trimmed by 7 bases and J by 4 bases, leaving 20 bases between them. The CDR3 DNA is TGTGCCAGCACCTTCCGACAGCCTTCTAGGGGGGCCAACGTCCTGACTTTC. Its translation: CASTFRQPSRGANVLTF.

This chain uses TRBV11-2 with TRBJ2-5; D is perhaps TRBD2 (5 bases). Trimming stripped 5 bases from V and 4 bases from J, with 8 bases between. Germline V CDR1 and CDR2: SGHAT, FQNNGV. CDR3 length equals 12 residues. CDR3 in amino acids: CASSHAGETQYF. In DNA, the CDR3 is TGTGCCAGCAGCCACGCGGGAGAGACCCAGTACTTC.

This clonotype was seen more than once but under ten times. The chain employs TRBV7-9 and TRBJ1-4; D uncertain. Germline V CDR1 and CDR2: SEHNR, FQNEAQ (reference sequence). Trimming pared 1 base from V and 5 bases from J, leaving 8 bases between. This CDR3 is 14 amino acids long. The CDR3 is CASSLGISNEKLFF. The CDR3, as DNA: TGTGCCAGCAGCTTAGGAATTAGCAATGAAAAACTGTTTTTT.

With regard to this clonotype: Mismatch with germline at one junction end may stem from a read error. The chain recombines TRBV11-2 with TRBJ1-1, with D unclear. The length of the CDR3 is 17 residues. The germline V gene encodes CDR1 SGHAT and CDR2 FQNNGV. CDR3 DNA: TGTGCCAGCAGCTTTCGTTCTACAGACCGGTTGAACACTGAAGTTTTCTTT. Protein sequence: CASSFRSTDRLNTEVFF.

Only a few counts were recorded for this clonotype. The J gene is TRBJ2-5, the V gene TRBV6-2 or TRBV6-3; D is tentatively TRBD1 or TRBD2 (5 bases each). Deletions cut 8 bases from V and 5 bases from J, with 15 bases between. The CDR3 spans 13 residues. CDR1 is MNHEY, CDR2 SVGEGT, per germline. For the CDR3, the DNA is TGTGCCAGCGGTCGATACGAGGGGGAGACCCAGTACTTC. Amino acids: CASGRYEGETQYF.

This clonotype was seen at least ten times. V is TRBV20-1 and J is TRBJ2-7; no firm D call. Germline loops: CDR1 DFQATT, CDR2 SNEGSKA (reference sequence). V lost 6 bases, J lost 2 bases, and 11 bases lay in between. The CDR3 is made up of 12 amino acids. CDR3 coding DNA: TGCAGTGCCCAAACAGTTACCTACGAGCAGTACTTC. The encoded protein is CSAQTVTYEQYF.

V and J are TRBV3-1 and TRBJ2-7; tentative D call: TRBD1 (5 bases). Germline V gene data show CDR1 as LGHDT and CDR2 as YNNKEL (reference sequence). The length of the CDR3 is 13 residues. The V and J ends lost 0 bases and 3 bases respectively, with 6 bases between them. The CDR3 loop is CASSQDRGYEQYF. The CDR3 region has the DNA TGTGCCAGCAGCCAAGATAGGGGCTACGAGCAGTACTTC.

A few counts support this clonotype. The J gene is TRBJ1-6, the V gene TRBV7-2; 7 bases are a match to TRBD1. Germline trimming cut 1 base from V and 4 bases from J; bases unmatched to any gene: 1. The CDR3 has 15 amino acids. The germline gives CDR1 SGHTA, CDR2 FQGNSA. CDR3 nucleotide sequence: TGTGCCAGCAGCTTAGGGGACAGATATAATTCACCCCTCCACTTT. Its protein is CASSLGDRYNSPLHF.